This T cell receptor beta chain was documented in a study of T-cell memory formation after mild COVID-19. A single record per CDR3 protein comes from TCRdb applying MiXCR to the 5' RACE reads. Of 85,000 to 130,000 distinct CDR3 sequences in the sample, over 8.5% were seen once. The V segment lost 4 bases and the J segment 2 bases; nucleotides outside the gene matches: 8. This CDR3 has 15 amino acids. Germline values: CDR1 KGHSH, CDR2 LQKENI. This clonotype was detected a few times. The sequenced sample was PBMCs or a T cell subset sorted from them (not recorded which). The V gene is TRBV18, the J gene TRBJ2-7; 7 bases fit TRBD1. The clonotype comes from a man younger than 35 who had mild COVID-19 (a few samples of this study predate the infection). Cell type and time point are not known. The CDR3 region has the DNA TGTGCCAGCTCACTACCGACAGGGAAGCCCTACGAGCAGTACTTC. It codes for CASSLPTGKPYEQYF.